The 17 T cell receptor beta chains below come from one sample, sequenced in a study of blood T cell repertoires in COVID-19. Clones were sequenced by immunoSEQ multiplex PCR, and TCRdb holds only the in-frame ones, with some missing. The repertoire holds approximately 90,000 clones, with 85% as singletons. The sequenced material came from peripheral blood. Receptor source: a man aged 45-60 years with acute or convalescent COVID-19.

V and J are TRBV28 and TRBJ1-1; D gene ambiguous. The CDR3 is 14 amino acids. Germline lookup yields CDR1 MDHEN and CDR2 SYDVKM. The germline V and J ends were trimmed by 5 bases and 2 bases, with 12 bases remaining between them. The CDR3 region has the DNA TGTGCCAGCAGTACCGGGTCCTTAAACACTGAAGCTTTCTTT. Translation: CASSTGSLNTEAFF.

The chain combines TRBV18 with TRBJ2-2, with TRBD2 matching 14 bases. V was clipped by 1 base and J by 3 bases; unmatched bases: 4. The CDR3 is made up of 18 amino acids. Per germline, CDR1 KGHSH and CDR2 LQKENI. The CDR3 spells CASSPRLAGGPYTGELFF. CDR3 coding DNA: TGTGCCAGCTCACCACGACTAGCGGGAGGGCCTTACACCGGGGAGCTGTTTTTT.

This clone has a single count. The chain recombines TRBV12-3 or TRBV12-4 with TRBJ2-5; D might be TRBD1 (5 bases). This CDR3 is built from 12 residues. V gave up 6 bases and J gave up 5 bases, with 10 bases separating them. This CDR3 is CASRLGAETQYF. The CDR3 DNA reads as TGTGCCAGCAGGCTAGGGGCGGAGACCCAGTACTTC.

This chain links TRBV5-1 with TRBJ2-5; 13 positions match TRBD2. This CDR3 comprises 17 residues. V shed 0 bases, J shed 5 bases, and the junction held 7 bases outside the gene matches. Germline V CDR1 and CDR2: SGHRS, YFSETQ. The CDR3: CASSLALAGGPAETQYF. CDR3 DNA: TGCGCCAGCAGCTTGGCACTAGCGGGGGGGCCCGCGGAGACCCAGTACTTC.

V and J are TRBV6-1 and TRBJ1-4, with TRBD1 matching over 7 bases. CDR1 MNHNS and CDR2 SASEGT come from the germline V gene. V gave up 8 bases and J gave up 4 bases; unmatched junction bases: 7. The CDR3 runs to 14 residues. The CDR3 region has the DNA TGTGCCAGCCGCAAGGGACAGCTTAATGAAAAACTGTTTTTT. Its translation: CASRKGQLNEKLFF.

In DNA form, the CDR3 reads TGCAGTGCTTATAGCGGTGAGACCCAGTACTTC. Translated, it gives CSAYSGETQYF. The chain recombines TRBV20-1 with TRBJ2-5; D may be TRBD2 (6 bases). Germline lookup yields CDR1 DFQATT and CDR2 SNEGSKA (reference sequence). V was pared by 5 bases and J by 5 bases, with 9 bases between. The CDR3 is 11 residues long.

J is TRBJ2-3 and V is TRBV19, with a possible D match to TRBD1 (5 bases). The V end was cut by 10 bases, the J end by 5 bases, with 16 bases between. The germline V gene encodes CDR1 LNHDA and CDR2 SQIVND (reference sequence). The CDR3 has 13 residues. In DNA, the CDR3 is TGTGCCACCAAAGACAGAGGAATAGATACGCAGTATTTT. Encoded protein: CATKDRGIDTQYF. The entire variable domain, with the rest obtained from reference TRBV19 and TRBJ2-3, is as follows: DGGITQSPKYLFRKEGQNVTLSCEQNLNHDAMYWYRQDPGQGLRLIYYSQIVNDFQKGDIAEGYSVSREKKESFPLTVTSAQKNPTAFYLCATKDRGIDTQYFGPGTRLTVL.

CDR3 sequence (DNA): TGTGCCAGCAGGCCCAGCCTTGGGGCTGATTCCAAAAACATTCAGTACTTC. This translates into CASRPSLGADSKNIQYF. This chain joins TRBV28 and TRBJ2-4; the D gene is possibly TRBD1 (5 bases). CDR1 is MDHEN and CDR2 is SYDVKM in the germline V gene. The V gene lost 6 bases and the J gene lost 2 bases, with 20 bases spanning the gap. This CDR3 is 17 amino acids long.

The J gene is TRBJ1-3, the V gene TRBV9; perhaps TRBD1 as D (6 bases). CDR3 length: 15 amino acids. V lost 2 bases, J lost 2 bases, and 11 bases lay in between. Germline V gene lookup returns CDR1 SGDLS and CDR2 YYNGEE. CDR3 residues: CASSVIPGAGNTIYF. DNA of the CDR3: TGTGCCAGCAGCGTGATACCAGGGGCTGGAAACACCATATATTTT.

The V call is TRBV5-6, the J call TRBJ1-2, with a possible D match to TRBD1 (5 bases). V was shortened by 1 base and J by 0 bases, with 10 bases between the two germline ends. The CDR3 has 15 residues. CDR1 SGHDT and CDR2 YYEEEE come from the germline V gene. DNA of the CDR3: TGTGCCAGCAGCTTGCAGGGCAGGACTAACTATGGCTACACCTTC. Protein: CASSLQGRTNYGYTF. The full variable domain, completed using reference TRBV5-6 and TRBJ1-2, is DAGVTQSPTHLIKTRGQQVTLRCSPKSGHDTVSWYQQALGQGPQFIFQYYEEEERQRGNFPDRFSGHQFPNYSSELNVNALLLGDSALYLCASSLQGRTNYGYTFGSGTRLTVV.

This chain's CDR3 is CASSQEGLAGVTGELFF. CDR3 nucleotides: TGCGCCAGCAGCCAAGAAGGACTAGCGGGGGTCACCGGGGAGCTGTTTTTT. This chain joins TRBV4-1 and TRBJ2-2; 13 positions match TRBD2. This CDR3 region has 17 residues. CDR1 is MGHRA, CDR2 YSYEKL, per germline. V shed 0 bases and J 4 bases; nucleotides not matched to a gene: 2.

V is TRBV25-1 and J is TRBJ1-1; D might be TRBD1 (5 bases). This CDR3 is 16 amino acids long. V was pared by 1 base and J by 4 bases, with 16 bases between. Germline CDR1 reads MGHDK; CDR2 reads SYGVNS. For the CDR3, the DNA is TGTGCCAGCAGTGAATCTGGGCAGGGCTTGCGCACTGAAGCTTTCTTT. It encodes CASSESGQGLRTEAFF.

V usage is TRBV6-2 or TRBV6-3 and J usage is TRBJ2-5, with TRBD1 identical over 9 bases. Germline CDR1 is MNHEY and CDR2 is SVGEGT. The CDR3 consists of 15 residues. J lost 5 bases, V lost 5 bases, and 9 bases had no gene match. The CDR3 DNA reads as TGTGCCAGCAGTCTTCCGGACAGGGGACGGGAGACCCAGTACTTC. Translation gives CASSLPDRGRETQYF.

Only one count was recorded for this clone. The V and J genes are TRBV30 and TRBJ2-7; D might be TRBD2 (5 bases). This CDR3 region has 14 residues. Looked up from germline, CDR1 is GTSNPN and CDR2 is SVGIG (reference sequence). The ends were cut back, 4 bases at V and 0 bases at J, with 13 bases in the middle. In DNA, the CDR3 is TGTGCCTGGACGATTACGGGGAACTCCTACGAGCAGTACTTC. This gives the protein CAWTITGNSYEQYF. Filled out from reference TRBV30 and TRBJ2-7, the complete variable domain reads SQTIHQWPATLVQPVGSPLSLECTVEGTSNPNLYWYRQAAGRGLQLLFYSVGIGQISSEVPQNLSASRPQDRQFILSSKKLLLSDSGFYLCAWTITGNSYEQYFGPGTRLTVT.

V gene TRBV4-1 combines with J gene TRBJ2-2, with 9 bases matching TRBD2. This CDR3 region has 15 residues. V trimming: 4 bases; J trimming: 5 bases; junction bases outside the gene matches: 5. The germline V gene has CDR1 MGHRA and CDR2 YSYEKL. CDR3: CASSRSGGKTGELFF. CDR3 nucleotides: TGCGCCAGCAGCCGGAGCGGGGGGAAAACCGGGGAGCTGTTTTTT.

This chain connects TRBV19 to TRBJ2-5; 9 bases match TRBD1. The V gene end was trimmed by 4 bases and the J gene end by 6 bases; junction bases not matched to a gene: 9. Germline V gives CDR1 LNHDA, CDR2 SQIVND (reference sequence). CDR3 length equals 15 residues. CDR3 region: CASSTRTGVMKTQYF. The CDR3 coding sequence is TGTGCCAGTAGTACAAGGACAGGGGTCATGAAGACCCAGTACTTC.

This chain joins TRBV6-5 and TRBJ2-2; D perhaps matches TRBD2 (7 bases). V dropped 2 bases and J dropped 4 bases, with 11 bases sitting between them. The CDR3 loop spans 15 amino acids. From germline, CDR1 is MNHEY and CDR2 SVGAGI. Here the CDR3 DNA reads TGTGCCAGCAGTTACGCGGGGGCGCCCACCGGGGAGCTGTTTTTT. Its protein is CASSYAGAPTGELFF.